The 23 T cell receptor beta chains given below trace back to one sample, sequenced in a study of PD-1 blockade in mismatch repair-deficient tumors. TCRdb's copy holds only in-frame clones and misses some; the assay was immunoSEQ multiplex PCR. The repertoire holds roughly 50,000 clones, with approximately 80% as singletons. The source material was peripheral blood, sampled 4 weeks after starting pembrolizumab. The receptor set was obtained from an adult with mismatch repair-deficient cancer.

This chain connects TRBV10-3 to TRBJ1-2; 9 bases align to TRBD1. CDR1 and CDR2 (germline): ENHRY, SYGVKD. With V trimmed by 0 bases and J by 8 bases, 7 bases remained unmatched. The CDR3 runs 15 residues. CDR3 nucleotides: TGTGCCATCAGTGAGTCGCTTGGGACAGGGAAAGGCTACACCTTC. It specifies CAISESLGTGKGYTF.

For the CDR3, the DNA is TGTGCCAGCAGCTTAGGGGGGCTGGGAGAGCAGTACTTC. Translating it yields CASSLGGLGEQYF. The V and J genes are TRBV7-2 and TRBJ2-7; tentatively, D is TRBD1 (6 bases). Trimming removed 1 base from V and 7 bases from J, with 11 bases in between. The CDR3 extends over 13 amino acids. Germline V gives CDR1 SGHTA, CDR2 FQGNSA.

The J gene is TRBJ1-3, the V gene TRBV5-1; weak D call: TRBD1 (6 bases). Germline V gene data show CDR1 as SGHRS and CDR2 as YFSETQ. The length of the CDR3 is 15 residues. V lost 0 bases to trimming and J lost 1 base, with 8 bases between them. The CDR3 sequence is CASSLDRVSGNTIYF. CDR3 DNA sequence: TGCGCCAGCAGCTTGGACAGGGTTTCTGGAAACACCATATATTTT.

CDR3 bases: TGTGCCAGCAGCTTAGACAGTCTCTATGGCTACACCTTC. Its protein product is CASSLDSLYGYTF. The chain employs TRBV7-2 and TRBJ1-2; D is uncertain. CDR3 length equals 13 residues. Per germline, CDR1 SGHTA and CDR2 FQGNSA. The germline V and J ends were trimmed by 1 base and 4 bases, with 7 bases remaining between them.

This clone was counted once. Distinct nucleotide sequences in the sample also encode this CDR3. The J gene is TRBJ1-2, the V gene TRBV5-5, with D unclear. Germline V gene lookup returns CDR1 SGHKS and CDR2 YYEKEE (reference sequence). The CDR3 consists of 13 residues. With 2 bases removed from V and 2 bases from J, the gap between germline ends came to 7 bases. The CDR3 loop reads CASSFDLNYGYTF. DNA of the CDR3: TGTGCCAGCAGCTTCGATTTGAACTATGGCTACACCTTC. The full variable domain, rest sourced from reference TRBV5-5 and TRBJ1-2, is DAGVTQSPTHLIKTRGQQVTLRCSPISGHKSVSWYQQVLGQGPQFIFQYYEKEERGRGNFPDRFSARQFPNYSSELNVNALLLGDSALYLCASSFDLNYGYTFGSGTRLTVV.

V and J are TRBV18 and TRBJ2-1; 8 nucleotides agree with TRBD1. Trimming removed 0 bases from V and 6 bases from J; junction bases left unmatched: 7. Germline-derived CDR1 and CDR2 are KGHSH and LQKENI. This CDR3 comprises 16 residues. The CDR3 is CASSPPVQGGGNEQFF. The CDR3 DNA is TGTGCCAGCTCACCACCCGTACAGGGGGGAGGCAATGAGCAGTTCTTC. Based on the CDR3 plus reference TRBV18 and TRBJ2-1, the full variable domain is NAGVMQNPRHLVRRRGQEARLRCSPMKGHSHVYWYRQLPEEGLKFMVYLQKENIIDESGMPKERFSAEFPKEGPSILRIQQVVRGDSAAYFCASSPPVQGGGNEQFFGPGTRLTVL.

The rearrangement uses TRBV7-9 and TRBJ2-3, with TRBD2 matching over 7 bases. From germline, CDR1 is SEHNR and CDR2 FQNEAQ (reference sequence). Unmatched junction bases numbered 5, after V lost 1 base and J lost 7 bases. CDR3 length: 14 amino acids. The CDR3: CASSLGRERNTQYF. As DNA, the CDR3 is TGTGCCAGCAGCTTAGGGCGGGAGCGGAATACGCAGTATTTT.

This chain connects TRBV28 to TRBJ2-2, with D uncertain. CDR3 length equals 13 residues. Per the germline V gene, CDR1 is MDHEN and CDR2 is SYDVKM. Trimming pared 3 bases from V and 6 bases from J, leaving 8 bases between. The CDR3: CASSFPSSGELFF. CDR3 sequence (DNA): TGTGCCAGCAGTTTCCCCAGCTCCGGGGAGCTGTTTTTT.

The CDR3 nucleotides are TGTGCCAGCAGCAACCGGCAACTTAGCTCTGGGGCCAACGTCCTGACTTTC. Protein: CASSNRQLSSGANVLTF. The chain joins TRBV2 to TRBJ2-6; D is ambiguous. Trimming removed 6 bases at V and 0 bases at J, with 15 bases between. The V gene's germline CDR1 is SNHLY and CDR2 FYNNEI. CDR3 size: 17 residues.

This chain joins TRBV30 and TRBJ1-5, with a tentative D call TRBD1 (5 bases). The CDR3 loop spans 15 amino acids. In germline, CDR1 is GTSNPN, CDR2 SVGIG (reference sequence). V lost 1 base and J 3 bases, leaving 13 bases between the germline ends. CDR3 DNA: TGTGCCTGGAGTGGGGGGAGCCGAGACAATCAGCCCCAGCATTTT. This gives the protein CAWSGGSRDNQPQHF.

The genes are TRBV10-2 and TRBJ2-2; maybe TRBD1 (6 bases). Germline lookup yields CDR1 WSHSY and CDR2 SAAADI. CDR3 size: 14 residues. V dropped 7 bases and J dropped 0 bases, with 9 bases sitting between them. The CDR3 spells CASKGVANTGELFF. In DNA form, the CDR3 reads TGCGCCAGCAAGGGGGTAGCGAACACCGGGGAGCTGTTTTTT.

The rearrangement uses TRBV27 and TRBJ1-2; TRBD1 might be the D (6 bases). Trimming pared 3 bases from V and 7 bases from J, leaving 12 bases between. Germline V lookup: CDR1 MNHEY, CDR2 SMNVEV (reference sequence). The CDR3 length is 13 residues. The CDR3 spells CASSFNREGGYTF. The CDR3, as DNA: TGTGCCAGCAGTTTCAACAGGGAAGGTGGCTACACCTTC.

This chain joins TRBV7-9 and TRBJ2-7, with 13 nucleotides matching TRBD2. The CDR3 is 14 residues long. Trimming cost V 11 bases and J 1 base; bases outside gene matches: 5. From germline, CDR1 is SEHNR and CDR2 FQNEAQ (reference sequence). The CDR3 loop is CAVRTSGSSYEQYF. CDR3 bases: TGTGCCGTCCGGACTAGCGGGAGTTCCTACGAGCAGTACTTC.

This rearrangement joins TRBV27 to TRBJ2-3; TRBD1 aligns across 8 bases. The ends lost 5 bases at V and 4 bases at J; junction bases unmatched: 11. This CDR3 comprises 16 residues. Germline V CDR1 and CDR2: MNHEY, SMNVEV (reference sequence). DNA of the CDR3: TGTGCCAGCAGTGCTTGGACAGGGTTAGGAGCAGATACGCAGTATTTT. Translating it yields CASSAWTGLGADTQYF.

This chain uses TRBV27 with TRBJ1-5, with unresolved D. In germline, CDR1 is MNHEY, CDR2 SMNVEV (reference sequence). Trimming stripped 3 bases from V and 1 base from J, with 4 bases between. The CDR3 sequence is 13 residues long. In DNA form, the CDR3 reads TGTGCCAGCAGTTTCACCAGCAATCAGCCCCAGCATTTT. Residues: CASSFTSNQPQHF.

This clone has a single count. The chain combines TRBV10-3 with TRBJ2-3; TRBD2 matches at 10 bases. The trim removed 4 bases at V and 1 base at J, leaving 17 bases unmatched. Looked up from germline, CDR1 is ENHRY and CDR2 is SYGVKD. The CDR3 has 20 residues. This CDR3 is CAISGARAGGREMGTDTQYF. For the CDR3, the DNA is TGTGCCATCAGTGGCGCTAGAGCGGGAGGGCGTGAAATGGGCACAGATACGCAGTATTTT.

The chain links TRBV7-6 to TRBJ1-1, with TRBD1 matching 8 bases. The germline V gene encodes CDR1 SGHVS and CDR2 FNYEAQ. V was clipped by 5 bases and J by 5 bases; unmatched bases: 4. The CDR3 has 13 residues. The CDR3 region has the DNA TGTGCCAGCAGCCAAGACAGGGGTACTGAAGCTTTCTTT. This encodes CASSQDRGTEAFF.

This clone has more than one count but fewer than ten. The chain carries TRBV4-3 and TRBJ2-1; 12 positions agree with TRBD2. Trimming removed 1 base from V and 4 bases from J; junction bases left unmatched: 8. The CDR3 spans 18 residues. From germline, CDR1 is LGHNA and CDR2 YSLEER. This CDR3 is CASSQVALAGGAYNEQFF. CDR3 nucleotides: TGCGCCAGCAGCCAAGTCGCTCTAGCGGGAGGGGCTTACAATGAGCAGTTCTTC.

This clone has more than one count but fewer than ten. The gene calls are TRBV19 and TRBJ2-7; 11 bases are a match to TRBD2. Germline CDR1 reads LNHDA; CDR2 reads SQIVND (reference sequence). CDR3 length equals 15 residues. Losses at the gene ends were 6 bases for V and 3 bases for J; bases not matched to a gene: 7. CDR3 region: CASSIGTSGNYEQYF. The DNA for the CDR3 is TGTGCCAGTAGCATCGGGACTAGCGGAAACTACGAGCAGTACTTC.

A few counts support this clone. The chain carries TRBV4-2 and TRBJ2-5; D not certain. V was trimmed by 0 bases and J by 1 base, leaving 12 bases between them. The CDR3 consists of 16 residues. From germline, CDR1 is LGHNA and CDR2 YNFKEQ. The CDR3 region is CASSQESFGFQETQYF. In DNA form, the CDR3 reads TGTGCCAGCAGCCAAGAAAGTTTCGGCTTCCAAGAGACCCAGTACTTC.

This clone was recorded a few times. The chain joins TRBV27 to TRBJ2-7, with TRBD2 matching over 10 bases. This CDR3 is built from 15 residues. After removal of 6 bases from V and 7 bases from J, the junction contained 12 bases not matched to a gene. Germline CDR1 reads MNHEY; CDR2 reads SMNVEV (reference sequence). For the CDR3, the DNA is TGTGCCAGCAGCTCCTCAGCGGGAGGGCCGGGGGAGCAGTACTTC. This translates into CASSSSAGGPGEQYF.

In its sample, this clone was seen a few times. The chain is built from TRBV5-4 and TRBJ2-7; D ambiguous. Germline lookup yields CDR1 SGHNT and CDR2 YYREEE (reference sequence). Trimming removed 4 bases at V and 5 bases at J, with 7 bases between. The CDR3 is 11 amino acids. For the CDR3, the DNA is TGTGCCAGCAGCGCAGTCCACGAGCAGTACTTC. Translating it yields CASSAVHEQYF.

V is TRBV9 and J is TRBJ2-3, with TRBD1 identical over 9 bases. In germline, CDR1 is SGDLS, CDR2 YYNGEE. The trim removed 4 bases at V and 3 bases at J, leaving 9 bases unmatched. The CDR3 runs to 16 residues. The CDR3 DNA sequence: TGTGCCAGCAGCACGAGACAGGGGGTAAGGACAGATACGCAGTATTTT. Its translation: CASSTRQGVRTDTQYF.